This entry features one T cell receptor beta chain sequence. Only in-frame clones appear in the TCRdb table, and some are missing; sequencing was by immunoSEQ multiplex PCR. Of under 150,000 clones listed, roughly nine tenths were seen once; the top ten hold around 0.55%. The source of the sample is a study of OX40 agonist ivuxolimab in advanced cancers. Study as a whole: Dose-escalation subjects each had hepatocellular carcinoma, melanoma, renal cell or head and neck cancer. Of the participants, 40% to 50% had some prior anti-PD-1, anti-PD-L1 or anti-CTLA-4 therapy, which was allowed.

The CDR3 runs 15 residues. Germline V gene lookup returns CDR1 SGHDN and CDR2 FVKESK. V lost 1 base, J lost 3 bases, and 3 bases stayed unmatched. Blood sampling was done at baseline, cycle 4 day 1, and cycle 7 day 1. The clonotype was recovered from an adult with an advanced solid tumor such as melanoma, head and neck, liver or kidney cancer. The J gene is TRBJ2-5, the V gene TRBV14; 9 bases fit TRBD1. The specimen was CD4+ or CD8+ T cells sorted from blood, collected in a trial of the OX40 agonist ivuxolimab. CDR3 protein: CASSQVDRGKETQYF. In DNA form, the CDR3 reads TGTGCCAGCAGCCAAGTTGACAGGGGGAAAGAGACCCAGTACTTC.